This is a list of T cell receptor beta chains from one sample in a study of blood T cell repertoires in COVID-19. Using immunoSEQ multiplex PCR, the repertoire was profiled, and TCRdb retains in-frame clones only, with some absent. The sample shows some 95,000 clones, roughly nine tenths of them seen only once. The material sequenced was peripheral blood. The origin of the receptors is a human donor with active COVID-19. The donor label of this sample is uncertain. Both conserved end residues are part of each CDR3. A D gene is named only where the DNA matches it firmly. Only some rows state a clone size, as once, few, many or a class for expanded clones.

v_call	cdr3_length	j_call	d_call	clone_size	cdr3_aa	cdr3_nt
TRBV3-1/TRBV3-2	15	TRBJ2-1	TRBD1	.	CASSPQTGGYNEQFF	TGTGCCAGCAGCCCGCAGACAGGGGGCTACAATGAGCAGTTCTTC
TRBV5-4	13	TRBJ1-6	.	.	CASSLTGNSPLHF	TGTGCCAGCAGCTTGACGGGTAATTCACCCCTCCACTTT
TRBV20-1	13	TRBJ1-2	.	once	CSASSGRGYGYTF	TGCAGTGCTAGTAGTGGGAGAGGCTATGGCTACACCTTC
TRBV6-1	15	TRBJ2-7	.	.	CASSEWGGPSYEQYF	TGTGCCAGCAGTGAATGGGGGGGGCCTTCCTACGAGCAGTACTTC
TRBV11-3	16	TRBJ1-2	.	.	CASRLTGFPASEGYTF	TGTGCCAGCAGGCTCACAGGTTTCCCCGCTAGTGAGGGCTACACCTTC
TRBV6-1	16	TRBJ2-2	.	.	CASSEERTALAGELFF	TGTGCCAGCAGTGAAGAAAGGACAGCACTCGCCGGGGAGCTGTTTTTT
TRBV6-2/TRBV6-3	13	TRBJ1-1	.	.	CASSYELNTEAFF	TGTGCCAGCAGTTACGAGTTGAACACTGAAGCTTTCTTT
TRBV5-5	15	TRBJ1-6	.	.	CACEGREGPNSPLHF	TGTGCCTGCGAAGGGAGGGAAGGGCCTAATTCACCCCTCCACTTT
TRBV9	16	TRBJ2-2	TRBD2	.	CASSPRGVPNTGELFF	TGTGCCAGCAGCCCGCGGGGGGTCCCGAACACCGGGGAGCTGTTTTTT
TRBV3-1/TRBV3-2	16	TRBJ1-3	.	once	CASSQYGGDSGNTIYF	TGTGCCAGCAGCCAATACGGGGGAGACTCTGGAAACACCATATATTTT
TRBV4-1	13	TRBJ2-6	.	.	CASSHPGANVLTF	TGCGCCAGCAGCCACCCAGGGGCCAACGTCCTGACTTTC
TRBV5-5	16	TRBJ2-7	TRBD1	.	CASSLATDRYPYEQYF	TGTGCCAGCAGCTTGGCGACGGACAGGTACCCCTACGAGCAGTACTTC
TRBV7-2	14	TRBJ1-6	TRBD1	.	CASSLTGDNSPLHF	TGTGCCAGCAGCTTGACAGGGGATAATTCACCCCTCCACTTT
TRBV14	13	TRBJ2-3	.	.	CASSFSRGDTQYF	TGTGCCAGCAGCTTCTCGCGGGGAGATACGCAGTATTTT
TRBV10-3	15	TRBJ1-2	TRBD1	.	CAISAQGAVWYGYTF	TGTGCCATCAGTGCCCAGGGGGCAGTCTGGTATGGCTACACCTTC
TRBV5-1	14	TRBJ2-1	.	once	CASSLGQGKNEQFF	TGCGCCAGCAGCTTAGGGCAGGGTAAGAATGAGCAGTTCTTC
TRBV29-1	13	TRBJ1-4	TRBD1	.	CSVAGTGGEKLFF	TGCAGCGTTGCCGGGACAGGAGGCGAAAAACTGTTTTTT
TRBV20-1	16	TRBJ2-5	TRBD2	.	CSASAPGTSGQETQYF	TGCAGTGCTAGTGCCCCCGGGACTAGCGGTCAAGAGACCCAGTACTTC
TRBV24-1	17	TRBJ2-2	TRBD1	.	CATSDTRQGLNTGELFF	TGTGCCACCAGTGATACACGACAGGGATTAAACACCGGGGAGCTGTTTTTT
TRBV7-6	16	TRBJ2-1	TRBD2	.	CASSLAGGGGAIEQFF	TGTGCCAGCAGCTTAGCGGGAGGCGGGGGGGCCATTGAGCAGTTCTTC
TRBV6-6	14	TRBJ1-4	TRBD1	.	CASRPGGAEEKLFF	TGTGCCAGCAGACCAGGGGGCGCCGAAGAAAAACTGTTTTTT
TRBV6-2/TRBV6-3	16	TRBJ2-1	TRBD1	.	CASSGPGTGKFYEQFF	TGTGCCAGCAGTGGCCCCGGGACAGGGAAGTTTTATGAGCAGTTCTTC
TRBV2	15	TRBJ2-7	TRBD1	.	CASSGQTGVSYEQYF	TGTGCCAGCAGTGGCCAGACAGGGGTCTCCTACGAGCAGTACTTC
TRBV5-6	15	TRBJ1-2	.	.	CARSLAGGASYGYTF	TGTGCCCGCAGCTTGGCGGGGGGGGCGTCCTATGGCTACACCTTC
TRBV28	14	TRBJ2-1	.	.	CASSAQGFYNEQFF	TGTGCCAGCAGTGCCCAGGGTTTCTATAATGAGCAGTTCTTC
TRBV7-2	14	TRBJ1-4	.	.	CASSLVNGNEKLFF	TGTGCCAGCAGCTTAGTTAACGGTAATGAAAAACTGTTTTTT
TRBV7-3	17	TRBJ2-1	TRBD2	.	CASSLKLASGGDNEQFF	TGTGCCAGCAGCTTAAAACTGGCTAGCGGGGGGGACAATGAGCAGTTCTTC
TRBV5-6	13	TRBJ1-3	.	.	CASSFSSGNTIYF	TGTGCCAGCAGCTTTAGCTCTGGAAACACCATATATTTT
TRBV24-1	15	TRBJ2-6	TRBD1	.	CATGTGGAGANVLTF	TGTGCCACCGGAACAGGGGGCGCTGGGGCCAACGTCCTGACTTTC
TRBV12-3/TRBV12-4	13	TRBJ1-5	TRBD1	.	CASRDRGPQPQHF	TGTGCCAGCAGAGACAGGGGTCCTCAGCCCCAGCATTTT
TRBV19	15	TRBJ2-3	.	.	CASSIGGAEMDTQYF	TGTGCCAGTAGTATTGGGGGGGCTGAGATGGATACGCAGTATTTT
TRBV11-2	15	TRBJ1-4	.	.	CASSPGPASGEKLFF	TGTGCCAGCAGTCCCGGACCCGCCTCAGGGGAAAAACTGTTTTTT
TRBV4-1	17	TRBJ2-3	.	.	CASSRSDISHGLSTQYF	TGCGCCAGCAGCCGTTCAGATATATCACATGGTCTTTCTACGCAGTATTTT
TRBV28	15	TRBJ2-7	TRBD2	.	CASSPLAGPSYEQYF	TGTGCCAGCAGTCCCCTAGCGGGGCCCTCCTACGAGCAGTACTTC
TRBV9	16	TRBJ2-7	.	.	CASSVGGRVGSDEQYF	TGTGCCAGCAGCGTAGGTGGCAGGGTAGGTTCAGACGAGCAGTACTTC
TRBV14	14	TRBJ1-6	.	.	CASSQFLEGSPLHF	TGTGCCAGCAGCCAATTTTTGGAGGGTTCACCCCTCCACTTT
TRBV19	15	TRBJ2-7	.	.	CASSIRGPPLSEQYF	TGTGCCAGTAGTATTAGGGGCCCTCCTCTGAGTGAGCAGTACTTC
TRBV6-2/TRBV6-3	14	TRBJ1-2	.	.	CASSFVGGPYGYTF	TGTGCCAGCAGTTTCGTTGGGGGCCCCTATGGCTACACCTTC
TRBV6-5	13	TRBJ1-1	TRBD1	.	CASSWTGVTEAFF	TGTGCCAGCAGTTGGACAGGGGTCACTGAAGCTTTCTTT
TRBV20-1	16	TRBJ2-3	TRBD2	.	CSASLTSGGRTDTQYF	TGCAGTGCTAGTTTGACTAGCGGGGGCCGCACAGATACGCAGTATTTT
TRBV5-1	15	TRBJ2-5	TRBD2	.	CASSLDAGGQETQYF	TGCGCCAGCAGCTTGGACGCGGGGGGGCAAGAGACCCAGTACTTC
TRBV7-2	14	TRBJ1-3	.	.	CASSLAGVGNTIYF	TGTGCCAGCAGCTTGGCCGGGGTAGGAAACACCATATATTTT